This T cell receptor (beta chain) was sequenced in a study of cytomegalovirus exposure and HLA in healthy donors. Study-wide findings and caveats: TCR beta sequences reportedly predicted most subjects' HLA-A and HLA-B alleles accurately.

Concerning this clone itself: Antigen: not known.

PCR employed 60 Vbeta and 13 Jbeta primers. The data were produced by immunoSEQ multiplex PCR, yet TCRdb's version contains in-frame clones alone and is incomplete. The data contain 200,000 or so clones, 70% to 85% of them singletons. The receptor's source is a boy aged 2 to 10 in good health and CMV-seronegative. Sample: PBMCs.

The CDR3 nucleotides read TGTGCCAGCAGGGAGACGGTAGGATATGGCTACACCTTC. It specifies CASRETVGYGYTF. The chain joins TRBV6-5 to TRBJ1-2; D is uncertain. Germline V CDR1 and CDR2: MNHEY, SVGAGI. There are 13 residues in the CDR3. Trimming removed 6 bases at V and 5 bases at J, with 13 bases between.